This T cell receptor (beta chain) is from a study of OX40 agonist ivuxolimab in advanced cancers. Study-level findings and limits: Averaged across samples, CD8+ T cells carried more expanded clones than CD4+ did. At doses 0.1 to 3.0 mg/kg, CD4+ and CD8+ clones expanded.

Produced via immunoSEQ multiplex PCR; TCRdb's table is partial and in-frame only. In the table there are about 30,000 clones, about three quarters of which are singletons. About this clone itself: Antigen specificity is unknown.

This clonotype was sampled from an adult with an advanced solid tumor such as melanoma, head and neck, liver or kidney cancer. Sequencing used CD4+ or CD8+ T cells sorted from blood, obtained in a trial of the OX40 agonist ivuxolimab.

CDR3 coding DNA: TGCGCCAGCAGCCAAGATGCAGGTTTGAATCAGCCCCAGCATTTT. Protein sequence: CASSQDAGLNQPQHF. The chain joins TRBV4-1 to TRBJ1-5, with D unresolved. CDR1 is MGHRA, CDR2 YSYEKL, per germline. V lost 0 bases and J 4 bases, leaving 10 bases between the germline ends. The CDR3 is made up of 15 amino acids.